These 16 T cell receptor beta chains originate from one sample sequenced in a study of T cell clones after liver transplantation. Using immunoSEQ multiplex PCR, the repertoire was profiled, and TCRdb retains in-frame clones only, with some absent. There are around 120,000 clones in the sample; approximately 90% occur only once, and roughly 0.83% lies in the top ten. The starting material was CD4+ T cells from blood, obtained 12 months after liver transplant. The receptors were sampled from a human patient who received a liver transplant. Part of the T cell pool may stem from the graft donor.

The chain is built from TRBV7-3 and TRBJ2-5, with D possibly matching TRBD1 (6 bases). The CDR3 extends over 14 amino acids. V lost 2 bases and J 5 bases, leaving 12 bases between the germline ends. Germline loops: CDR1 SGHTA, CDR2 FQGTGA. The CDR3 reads CASSLRGGWETQYF. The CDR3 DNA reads TGTGCCAGCAGCTTACGTGGGGGCTGGGAGACCCAGTACTTC. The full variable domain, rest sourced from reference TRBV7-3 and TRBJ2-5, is GAGVSQTPSNKVTEKGKYVELRCDPISGHTALYWYRQSLGQGPEFLIYFQGTGAADDSGLPNDRFFAVRPEGSVSTLKIQRTERGDSAVYLCASSLRGGWETQYFGPGTRLLVL.

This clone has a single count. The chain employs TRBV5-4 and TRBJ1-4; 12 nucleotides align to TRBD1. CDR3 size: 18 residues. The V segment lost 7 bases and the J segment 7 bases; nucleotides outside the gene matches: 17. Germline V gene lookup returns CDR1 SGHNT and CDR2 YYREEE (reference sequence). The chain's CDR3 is CASGITRGTGGFGEKLFF. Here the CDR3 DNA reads TGTGCCAGCGGGATTACCAGGGGGACAGGGGGCTTCGGTGAAAAACTGTTTTTT.

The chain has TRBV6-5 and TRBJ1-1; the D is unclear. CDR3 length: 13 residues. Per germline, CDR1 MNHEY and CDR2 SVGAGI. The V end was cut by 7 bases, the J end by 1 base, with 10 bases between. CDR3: CASTSPGNTEAFF. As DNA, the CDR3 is TGTGCCAGCACTTCCCCGGGGAACACTGAAGCTTTCTTT.

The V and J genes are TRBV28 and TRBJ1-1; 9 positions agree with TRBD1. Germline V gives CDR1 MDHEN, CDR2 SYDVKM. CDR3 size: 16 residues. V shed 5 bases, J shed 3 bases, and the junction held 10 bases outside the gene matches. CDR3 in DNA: TGTGCCAGCAGTCTCACCGGACAGGGGCGAGACACTGAAGCTTTCTTT. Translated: CASSLTGQGRDTEAFF.

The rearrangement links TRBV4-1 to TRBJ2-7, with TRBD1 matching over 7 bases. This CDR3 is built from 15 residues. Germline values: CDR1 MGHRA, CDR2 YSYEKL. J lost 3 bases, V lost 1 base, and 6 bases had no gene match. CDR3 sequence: CASSQAPGTDYEQYF. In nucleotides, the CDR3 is TGCGCCAGCAGCCAAGCCCCCGGGACAGACTACGAGCAGTACTTC.

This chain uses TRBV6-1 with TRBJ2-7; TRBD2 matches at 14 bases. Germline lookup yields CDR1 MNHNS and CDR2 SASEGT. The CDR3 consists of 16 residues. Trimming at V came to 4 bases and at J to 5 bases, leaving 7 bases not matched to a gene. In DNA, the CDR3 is TGTGCCAGCAGTGGGGGACTAGCGGGAGTCATCAACGAGCAGTACTTC. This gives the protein CASSGGLAGVINEQYF.

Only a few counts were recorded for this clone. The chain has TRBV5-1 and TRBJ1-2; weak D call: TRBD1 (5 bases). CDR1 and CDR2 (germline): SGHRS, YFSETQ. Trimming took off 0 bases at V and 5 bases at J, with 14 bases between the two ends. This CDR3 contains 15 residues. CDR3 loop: CASSLAGTEGYGYTF. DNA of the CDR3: TGCGCCAGCAGCTTGGCCGGGACGGAGGGGTATGGCTACACCTTC.

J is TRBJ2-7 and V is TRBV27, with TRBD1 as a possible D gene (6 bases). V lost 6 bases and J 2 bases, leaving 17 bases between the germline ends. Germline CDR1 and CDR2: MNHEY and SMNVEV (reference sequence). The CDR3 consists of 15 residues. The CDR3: CASSSLRDIAYEQYF. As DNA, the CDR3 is TGTGCCAGCAGCTCCCTCCGGGACATCGCCTACGAGCAGTACTTC.

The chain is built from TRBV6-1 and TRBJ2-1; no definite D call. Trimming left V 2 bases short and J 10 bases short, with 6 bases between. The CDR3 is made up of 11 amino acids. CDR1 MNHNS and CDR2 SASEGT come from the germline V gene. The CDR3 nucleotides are TGTGCCAGCAGTGAAATGCTGGAGCAGTTCTTC. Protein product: CASSEMLEQFF.

CDR3 sequence: CASSLASGDKSGEQFF. CDR3 nucleotides: TGCGCCAGCAGCTTGGCCTCCGGGGATAAAAGTGGTGAGCAGTTCTTC. V gene TRBV5-1 combines with J gene TRBJ2-1, with a tentative D call TRBD2 (5 bases). From germline, CDR1 is SGHRS and CDR2 YFSETQ. V lost 0 bases and J 9 bases, leaving 19 bases between the germline ends. The CDR3 consists of 16 residues.

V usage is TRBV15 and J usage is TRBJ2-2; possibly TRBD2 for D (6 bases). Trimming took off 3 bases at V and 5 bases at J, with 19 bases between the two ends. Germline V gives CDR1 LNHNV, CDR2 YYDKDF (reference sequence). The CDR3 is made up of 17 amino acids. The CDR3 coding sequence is TGTGCCACCAGCAGGGCTCCCGGGCCTCGGGGGACCGGGGAGCTGTTTTTT. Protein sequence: CATSRAPGPRGTGELFF.

The CDR3 nucleotides are TGCGCCAGCAGCATGCGGGACTTCGCAGATACGCAGTATTTT. Translating it yields CASSMRDFADTQYF. The chain carries TRBV5-1 and TRBJ2-3, with a possible D match to TRBD2 (6 bases). The CDR3 consists of 14 residues. Germline CDR1 SGHRS, CDR2 YFSETQ. V was pared by 4 bases and J by 4 bases, with 13 bases between.

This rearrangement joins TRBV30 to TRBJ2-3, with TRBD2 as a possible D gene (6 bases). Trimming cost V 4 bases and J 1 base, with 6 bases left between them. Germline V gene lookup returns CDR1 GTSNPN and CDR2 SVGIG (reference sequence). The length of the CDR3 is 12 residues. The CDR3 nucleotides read TGTGCCTGGACGGGGGGCACAGATACGCAGTATTTT. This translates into CAWTGGTDTQYF.

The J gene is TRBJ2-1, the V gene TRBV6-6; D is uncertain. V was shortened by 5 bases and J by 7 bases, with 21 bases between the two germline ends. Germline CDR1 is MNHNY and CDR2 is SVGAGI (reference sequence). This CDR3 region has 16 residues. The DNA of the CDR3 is TGTGCCAGCAGTAGTCAAGGACCCCAGGTCGGGAATGAGCAGTTCTTC. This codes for CASSSQGPQVGNEQFF.

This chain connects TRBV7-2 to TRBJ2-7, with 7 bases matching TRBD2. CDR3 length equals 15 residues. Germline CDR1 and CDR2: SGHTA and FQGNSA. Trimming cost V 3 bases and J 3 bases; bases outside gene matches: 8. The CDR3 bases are TGTGCCAGCAGCTTTATTGGGACTACTTACTACGAGCAGTACTTC. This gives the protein CASSFIGTTYYEQYF.

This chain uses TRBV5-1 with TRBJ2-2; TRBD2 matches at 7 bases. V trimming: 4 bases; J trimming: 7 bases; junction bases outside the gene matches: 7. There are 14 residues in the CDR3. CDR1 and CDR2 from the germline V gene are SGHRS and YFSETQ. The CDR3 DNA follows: TGCGCCAGCAGCCCCGGACTAGTTAGCGGGGAGCTGTTTTTT. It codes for CASSPGLVSGELFF.